The 5 T cell receptor beta chains presented below share a single source sample, sequenced in a study of blood T cell repertoires in COVID-19. Generated by immunoSEQ multiplex PCR, the TCRdb table keeps only in-frame clones and is missing some. The table lists 88,000 or so clones, more than 75% of them singletons. Sequencing was done on a sample of peripheral blood. The receptors were gathered from a human donor in a cohort sampled during active COVID-19.

This clone has at least ten counts. This chain connects TRBV7-6 to TRBJ2-1; D might be TRBD2 (6 bases). Germline-derived CDR1 and CDR2 are SGHVS and FNYEAQ. The V and J ends lost 4 bases and 0 bases respectively, with 16 bases between them. The CDR3 extends over 17 amino acids. CDR3 DNA sequence: TGTGCCAGCAGCTCAGATTTCTCGGGAGCCTCCTACAATGAGCAGTTCTTC. Translating gives CASSSDFSGASYNEQFF. Variable domain in full (rest from reference TRBV7-6 and TRBJ2-1): GAGVSQSPRYKVTKRGQDVALRCDPISGHVSLYWYRQALGQGPEFLTYFNYEAQQDKSGLPNDRFSAERPEGSISTLTIQRTEQRDSAMYRCASSSDFSGASYNEQFFGPGTRLTVL.

This rearrangement joins TRBV6-1 to TRBJ1-5, with D perhaps TRBD1 (6 bases). Trimming took 2 bases from V and 3 from J, leaving 8 bases between them. The CDR3 covers 14 residues. The germline CDR1 and CDR2 sequences are MNHNS and SASEGT. The CDR3 DNA reads TGTGCCAGCAGTGAAACAGGGATCAATCAGCCCCAGCATTTT. This gives the protein CASSETGINQPQHF.

The chain joins TRBV5-4 to TRBJ2-3; TRBD2 matches at 12 bases. Germline trimming cut 4 bases from V and 3 bases from J; bases unmatched to any gene: 6. In germline, CDR1 is SGHNT, CDR2 YYREEE (reference sequence). The CDR3 is 16 residues long. The CDR3 region has the DNA TGTGCCAGCAGCGCCCGACTAGCGGGAGCGACAGATACGCAGTATTTT. The encoded protein is CASSARLAGATDTQYF.

The chain carries TRBV6-5 and TRBJ1-5; weak D call: TRBD1 (6 bases). The germline V and J ends were trimmed by 7 bases and 2 bases, with 15 bases remaining between them. The germline V gene has CDR1 MNHEY and CDR2 SVGAGI. There are 15 residues in the CDR3. The CDR3: CASTQRGIGNQPQHF. DNA of the CDR3: TGTGCCAGCACCCAAAGGGGGATCGGCAATCAGCCCCAGCATTTT.

The chain is built from TRBV19 and TRBJ1-3; D ambiguous. This CDR3 is 16 amino acids long. Germline V gene lookup returns CDR1 LNHDA and CDR2 SQIVND (reference sequence). Trimming left V 2 bases short and J 2 bases short, with 13 bases between. The CDR3: CASSITAGGTGNTIYF. The CDR3 coding sequence is TGTGCCAGTAGTATAACGGCAGGCGGGACTGGAAACACCATATATTTT.